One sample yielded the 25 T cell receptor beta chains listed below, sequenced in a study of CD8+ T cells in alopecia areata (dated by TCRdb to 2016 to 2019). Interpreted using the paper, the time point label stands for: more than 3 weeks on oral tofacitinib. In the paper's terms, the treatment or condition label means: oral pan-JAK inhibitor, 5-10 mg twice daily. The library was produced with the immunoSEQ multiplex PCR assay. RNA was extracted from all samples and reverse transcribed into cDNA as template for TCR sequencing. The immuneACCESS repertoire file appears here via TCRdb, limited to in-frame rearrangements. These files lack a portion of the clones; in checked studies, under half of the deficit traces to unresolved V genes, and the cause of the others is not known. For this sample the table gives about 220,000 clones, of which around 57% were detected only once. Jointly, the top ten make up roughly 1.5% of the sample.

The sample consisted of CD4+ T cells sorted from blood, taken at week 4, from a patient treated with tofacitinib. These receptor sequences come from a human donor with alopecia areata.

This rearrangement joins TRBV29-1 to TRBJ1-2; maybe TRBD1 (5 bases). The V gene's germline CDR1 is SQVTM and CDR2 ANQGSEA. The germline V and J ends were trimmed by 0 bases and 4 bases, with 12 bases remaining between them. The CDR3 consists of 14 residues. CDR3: CSVEEFRGAYGYTF. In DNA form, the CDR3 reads TGCAGCGTTGAAGAGTTTAGGGGCGCCTATGGCTACACCTTC.

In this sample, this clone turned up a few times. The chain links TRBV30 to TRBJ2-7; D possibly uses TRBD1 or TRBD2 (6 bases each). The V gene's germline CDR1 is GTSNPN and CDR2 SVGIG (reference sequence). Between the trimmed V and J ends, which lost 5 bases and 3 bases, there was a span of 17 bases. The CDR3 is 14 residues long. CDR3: CAWGAPGAYYEQYF. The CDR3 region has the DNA TGTGCCTGGGGAGCGCCGGGGGCATACTACGAGCAGTACTTC.

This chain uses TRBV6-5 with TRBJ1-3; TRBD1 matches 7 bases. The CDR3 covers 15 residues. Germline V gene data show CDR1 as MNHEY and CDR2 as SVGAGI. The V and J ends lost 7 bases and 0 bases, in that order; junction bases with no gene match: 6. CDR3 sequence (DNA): TGTGCCAGCAAGGCCAGGGGGAGCTCTGGAAACACCATATATTTT. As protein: CASKARGSSGNTIYF.

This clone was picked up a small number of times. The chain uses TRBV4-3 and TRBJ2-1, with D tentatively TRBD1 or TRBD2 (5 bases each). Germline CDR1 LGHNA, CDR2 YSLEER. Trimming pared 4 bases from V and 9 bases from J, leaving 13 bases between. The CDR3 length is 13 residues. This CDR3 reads CASSRDLRGEQFF. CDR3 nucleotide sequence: TGCGCCAGCAGCCGGGACCTTAGGGGTGAGCAGTTCTTC.

CDR3 DNA: TGTGCCAGCAGCTTATGGACAGGCGATCAGCCCCAGCATTTT. It specifies CASSLWTGDQPQHF. The chain combines TRBV7-2 with TRBJ1-5, with 7 bases that match TRBD1. The germline CDR1 and CDR2 sequences are SGHTA and FQGNSA. The CDR3 has 14 residues. Trimming cost V 2 bases and J 5 bases; bases outside gene matches: 3.

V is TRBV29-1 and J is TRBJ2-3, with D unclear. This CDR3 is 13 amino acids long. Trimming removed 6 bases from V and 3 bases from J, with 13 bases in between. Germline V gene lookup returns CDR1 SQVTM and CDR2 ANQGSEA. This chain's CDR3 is CSVILAGTDTQYF. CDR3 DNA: TGCAGCGTGATTCTGGCTGGAACAGATACGCAGTATTTT.

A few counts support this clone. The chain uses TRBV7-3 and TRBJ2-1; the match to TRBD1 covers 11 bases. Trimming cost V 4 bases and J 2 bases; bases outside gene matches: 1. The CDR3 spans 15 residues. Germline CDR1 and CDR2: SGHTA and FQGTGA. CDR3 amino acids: CASSSGQGAYNEQFF. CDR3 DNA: TGTGCCAGCAGCTCGGGACAGGGGGCCTACAATGAGCAGTTCTTC.

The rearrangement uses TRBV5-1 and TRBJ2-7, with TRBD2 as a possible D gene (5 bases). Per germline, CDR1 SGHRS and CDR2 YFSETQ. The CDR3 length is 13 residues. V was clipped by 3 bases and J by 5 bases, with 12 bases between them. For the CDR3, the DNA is TGCGCCAGCAGCTACCCGGAGGCCCACGAGCAGTACTTC. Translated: CASSYPEAHEQYF.

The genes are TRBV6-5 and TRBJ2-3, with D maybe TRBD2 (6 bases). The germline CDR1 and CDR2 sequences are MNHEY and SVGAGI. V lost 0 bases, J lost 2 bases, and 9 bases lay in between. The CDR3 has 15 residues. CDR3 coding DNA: TGTGCCAGCAGTTACTCGGAGGGAATCACAGATACGCAGTATTTT. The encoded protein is CASSYSEGITDTQYF.

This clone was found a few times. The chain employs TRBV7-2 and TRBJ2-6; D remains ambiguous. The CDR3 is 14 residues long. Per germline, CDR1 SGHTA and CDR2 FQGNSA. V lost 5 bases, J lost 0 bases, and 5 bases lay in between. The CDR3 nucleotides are TGTGCCAGCAGCGAGTTCTCTGGGGCCAACGTCCTGACTTTC. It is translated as CASSEFSGANVLTF.

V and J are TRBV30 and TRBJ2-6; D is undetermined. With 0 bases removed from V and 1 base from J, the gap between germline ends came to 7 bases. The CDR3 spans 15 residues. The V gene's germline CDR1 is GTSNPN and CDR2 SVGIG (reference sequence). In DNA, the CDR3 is TGTGCCTGGAGTGTGGATATTTCTGGGGCCAACGTCCTGACTTTC. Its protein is CAWSVDISGANVLTF.

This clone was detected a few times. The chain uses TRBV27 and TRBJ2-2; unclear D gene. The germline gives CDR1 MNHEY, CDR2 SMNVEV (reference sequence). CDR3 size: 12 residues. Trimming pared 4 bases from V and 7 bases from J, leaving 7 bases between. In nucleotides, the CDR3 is TGTGCCAGCAGTTCCGTCGGCGGGGAGCTGTTTTTT. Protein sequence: CASSSVGGELFF.

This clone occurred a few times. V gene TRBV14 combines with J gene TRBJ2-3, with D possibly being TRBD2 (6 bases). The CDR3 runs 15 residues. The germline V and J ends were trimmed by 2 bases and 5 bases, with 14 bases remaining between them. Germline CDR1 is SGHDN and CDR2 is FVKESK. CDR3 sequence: CASSQLGTPLDTQYF. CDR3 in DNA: TGTGCCAGCAGCCAACTCGGGACTCCTCTAGATACGCAGTATTTT.

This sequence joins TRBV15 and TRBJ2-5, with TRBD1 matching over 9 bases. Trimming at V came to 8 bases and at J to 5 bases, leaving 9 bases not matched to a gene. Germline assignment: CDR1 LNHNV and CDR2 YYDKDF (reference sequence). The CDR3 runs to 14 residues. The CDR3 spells CATSEGQGVETQYF. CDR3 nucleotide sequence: TGTGCCACCTCAGAGGGACAGGGAGTGGAGACCCAGTACTTC.

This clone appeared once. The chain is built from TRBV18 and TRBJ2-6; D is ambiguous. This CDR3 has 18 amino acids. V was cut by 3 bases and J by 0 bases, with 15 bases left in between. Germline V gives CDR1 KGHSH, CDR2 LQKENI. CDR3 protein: CASSPVARVSSGANVLTF. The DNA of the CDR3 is TGTGCCAGCTCACCTGTGGCCAGAGTGAGCTCTGGGGCCAACGTCCTGACTTTC.

CDR3 sequence reads: CASSRSGTGLLGANVLTF. For the CDR3, the DNA is TGTGCCAGCTCACGATCCGGGACAGGGTTGTTGGGGGCCAACGTCCTGACTTTC. This chain uses TRBV18 with TRBJ2-6; 9 bases are a match to TRBD1. The CDR3 is 18 amino acids. The V gene's germline CDR1 is KGHSH and CDR2 LQKENI. V trimming: 4 bases; J trimming: 4 bases; junction bases outside the gene matches: 11.

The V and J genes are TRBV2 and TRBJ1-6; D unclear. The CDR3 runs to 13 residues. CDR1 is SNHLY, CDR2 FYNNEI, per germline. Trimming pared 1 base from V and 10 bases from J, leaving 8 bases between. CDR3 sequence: CASSEVRESPLHF. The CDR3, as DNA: TGTGCCAGCAGTGAAGTCCGGGAATCACCCCTCCACTTT. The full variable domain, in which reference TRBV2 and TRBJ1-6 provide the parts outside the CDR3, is EPEVTQTPSHQVTQMGQEVILRCVPISNHLYFYWYRQILGQKVEFLVSFYNNEISEKSEIFDDQFSVERPDGSNFTLKIRSTKLEDSAMYFCASSEVRESPLHFGNGTRLTVT.

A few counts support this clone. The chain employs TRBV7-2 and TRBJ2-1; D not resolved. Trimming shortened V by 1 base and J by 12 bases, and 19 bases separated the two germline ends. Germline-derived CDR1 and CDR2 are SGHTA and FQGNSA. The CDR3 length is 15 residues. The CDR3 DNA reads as TGTGCCAGCAGCTTAGTACGCGGATCCCGTAAGGGGCAGTTCTTC. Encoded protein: CASSLVRGSRKGQFF.

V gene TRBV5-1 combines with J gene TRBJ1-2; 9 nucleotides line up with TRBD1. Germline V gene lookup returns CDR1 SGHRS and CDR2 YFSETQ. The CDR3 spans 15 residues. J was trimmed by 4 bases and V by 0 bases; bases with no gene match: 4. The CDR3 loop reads CASSLAGTGSYGYTF. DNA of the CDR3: TGCGCCAGCAGCTTGGCCGGGACAGGGAGCTATGGCTACACCTTC. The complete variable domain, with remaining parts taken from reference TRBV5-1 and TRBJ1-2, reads KAGVTQTPRYLIKTRGQQVTLSCSPISGHRSVSWYQQTPGQGLQFLFEYFSETQRNKGNFPGRFSGRQFSNSRSEMNVSTLELGDSALYLCASSLAGTGSYGYTFGSGTRLTVV.

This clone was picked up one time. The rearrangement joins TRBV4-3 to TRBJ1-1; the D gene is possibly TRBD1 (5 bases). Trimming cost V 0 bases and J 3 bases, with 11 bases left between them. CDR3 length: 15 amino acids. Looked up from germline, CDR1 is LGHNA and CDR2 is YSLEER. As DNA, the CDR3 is TGCGCCAGCAGCCAAGAAGGGACGGGATACACTGAAGCTTTCTTT. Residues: CASSQEGTGYTEAFF.

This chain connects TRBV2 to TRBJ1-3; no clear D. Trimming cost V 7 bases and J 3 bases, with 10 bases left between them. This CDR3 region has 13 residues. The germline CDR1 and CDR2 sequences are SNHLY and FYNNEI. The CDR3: CASNVVRGNTIYF. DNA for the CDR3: TGTGCCAGCAACGTCGTCCGTGGAAACACCATATATTTT.

CDR3 nucleotide sequence: TGCAGCGTTGGGAGGACTAGCGGCTTGACAGATACGCAGTATTTT. Translated, it gives CSVGRTSGLTDTQYF. V is TRBV29-1 and J is TRBJ2-3; TRBD2 matches at 10 bases. V dropped 4 bases and J dropped 3; count of bases not matched to a gene: 7. Looked up from germline, CDR1 is SQVTM and CDR2 is ANQGSEA. CDR3 length equals 15 residues.

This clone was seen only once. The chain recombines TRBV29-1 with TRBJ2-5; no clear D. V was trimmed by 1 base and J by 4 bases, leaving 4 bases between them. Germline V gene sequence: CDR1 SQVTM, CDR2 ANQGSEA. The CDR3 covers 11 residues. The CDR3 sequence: CSVEGAETQYF. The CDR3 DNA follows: TGCAGCGTTGAAGGGGCAGAGACCCAGTACTTC.

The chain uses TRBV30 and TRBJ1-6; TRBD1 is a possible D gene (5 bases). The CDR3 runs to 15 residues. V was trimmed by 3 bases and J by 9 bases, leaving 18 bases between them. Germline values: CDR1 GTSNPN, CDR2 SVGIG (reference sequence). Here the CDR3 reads CAWSRNRQILSPLHF. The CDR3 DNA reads TGTGCCTGGAGCCGAAACAGGCAGATCCTTTCACCCCTCCACTTT.

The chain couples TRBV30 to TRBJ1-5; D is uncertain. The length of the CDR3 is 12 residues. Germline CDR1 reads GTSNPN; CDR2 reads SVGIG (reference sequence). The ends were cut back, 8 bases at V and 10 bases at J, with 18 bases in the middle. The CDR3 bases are TGTGCCGGGAACAGTGGAATGGGCCCCCAGCATTTT. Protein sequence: CAGNSGMGPQHF.